This section outlines one TCR beta chain sequence together with its context. The CDR3 contains 15 residues. After removal of 6 bases from V and 1 base from J, the junction contained 8 bases not matched to a gene. Germline V gene data show CDR1 as SGHRS and CDR2 as YFSETQ. The sample is drawn from a study of siplizumab effects on memory and regulatory T cells. Clones were read by immunoSEQ multiplex PCR, and TCRdb kept only the in-frame ones, dropping some. There are 57,000 or so clones in the sample; over 85% occur only once, and 30% to 40% lies in the top ten. This sequence originates from a human donor in good health. The chain employs TRBV5-1 and TRBJ2-7, with 9 bases lining up with TRBD2. Sequencing was carried out using CD8+ T cells sorted from blood. The CDR3, as DNA: TGCGCCAGCACCTATAATAGCGGGGGATCCTACGAGCAGTACTTC. Amino acid sequence: CASTYNSGGSYEQYF.